This entry concerns a single T cell receptor (beta chain). Its antigen is not yet known. Base qualities are missing; no much larger clone stands one base away. The data were obtained in a study of T cell responses to AZD1222 COVID-19 vaccine (dated by TCRdb to the early 2020s). About the study as a whole: AZD1222 recipients whose second dose came at about 4 weeks and those whose second dose came at about 12 weeks were combined into one group, since spike-specific TCR depth and breadth did not differ between the two schedules. TCR sequencing covered about 230 trial participants: about 210 given two doses of AZD1222 and approximately 26 given two doses of MenACWY control vaccine. Trial participants were enrolled by age into subgroups of 18-55, 56-69 and 70-plus years, and 148, 28 and 57 TCR-sequenced participants, respectively, were included in these subgroups.

What the study reported, not specific to this receptor: Participants were mostly white British and included more females than males, and it was suggested by the authors that clonal diversity may have been underestimated. CD4 TCRs associated with the vaccine covered the entire spike protein, and the dominant responses were in regions 160-218 and 743-854. No day 14 peak-response samples were available, so repertoires were characterized only after the peak T cell response. In the small 56-69-year group, the increase in depth fell short of significance, most likely because of low power. Reportedly, close to half of the unique spike-specific TCRs recognized epitopes lying outside the regions that are mutated in the B.1.351 and B.1.1.7 variants. Conclusions about previously exposed vaccinees are limited, since just 5 to 7 AZD1222 recipients were seropositive for SARS-CoV-2 at baseline. A significant rise in spike-specific TCR breadth and depth was observed after two AZD1222 doses relative to day 0 and relative to MenACWY recipients.

What the time point label conveys for this sample: baseline before first vaccination. Vaccinee samples came from UK trials COV001 and COV002, including a single-blind randomized controlled phase 2/3 trial of AZD1222 (ChAdOx1 nCoV-19) in healthy adults. Trial participant PBMC samples were collected at day 0 and day 28 after the second dose for TCRbeta chain sequencing. The CDR3 regions of human TCRbeta chains were analyzed by immunosequencing. In the paper's pipeline: TCRs in the repertoires were matched against a reference library of SARS-CoV-2-specific TCRs that had been generated with the MIRA antigen-specificity platform. Breadth was defined as the fraction of unique TCRs that were SARS-CoV-2-associated, and depth was defined as the fraction of total T cells that were SARS-CoV-2-associated. Using the MIRA data, each spike-specific TCR was assigned both to the spike region to which the TCR was reactive and to a CD4 or CD8 class. Log10-transformed breadth and depth values were compared by one-way ANOVA with Sidak's multiple comparisons tests. TCRdb holds this immuneACCESS table with in-frame rearrangements only. Some clones are missing; in checked studies, unresolved V genes explain under half, and the rest has no known cause. V and J calls and clone size are given by that table; D and trimming were obtained from the DNA. A total of 80,000 or so clones appear in this sample, roughly 85% of them only once. The biggest ten clones account for approximately 1.4% of the sample.

V is cut back by 0 bases and J by 4 bases, with 5 bases in the junction unmatched. CDR1 is given as SGHTA and CDR2 as FQGNSA, both from the germline V gene. The CDR3, cysteine through phenylalanine, is 16 amino acids long. Here the CDR3 DNA is all that survives: 48 bases in frame from base 1. This sequence was found in an adult in good health. Recombination linked TRBV7-2 to TRBJ1-2; 10 of the junction bases match TRBD1. The source material was peripheral blood, sampled on day 0 of AZD1222 vaccination. In nucleotide form, the sequence is TGTGCCAGCAGCTTAGCGGGGACAGGGGAGATCTATGGCTACACCTTC. This sequence encodes CASSLAGTGEIYGYTF. Here the CDR3 is joined to the reference TRBV7-2 and TRBJ1-2 genes, and the full variable domain is: GAGVSQSPSNKVTEKGKDVELRCDPISGHTALYWYRQSLGQGLEFLIYFQGNSAPDKSGLPSDRFSAERTGGSVSTLTIQRTQQEDSAVYLCASSLAGTGEIYGYTFGSGTRLTVV.